The rows below give T cell receptor beta chains drawn from one sample of a study of T cell responses to AZD1222 COVID-19 vaccine. Method: immunoSEQ multiplex PCR; TCRdb's copy keeps in-frame clones and lacks some. This table has some 150,000 clones, more than 85% appearing once. This material consisted of peripheral blood, taken 28 days after the second AZD1222 dose. The receptors shown here come from an adult who received the AZD1222 COVID-19 vaccine. CDR3s include the opening cysteine and the closing phenylalanine or tryptophan. A D gene is named only where the DNA matches it firmly. Size values are once, few and many counts, or a class for expanded clones, and some rows have none.

TRBJ1-1	.	TRBV5-1	.	CASSLGSGNTEAFF	TGCGCCAGCAGCTTGGGATCAGGGAACACTGAAGCTTTCTTT
TRBJ1-6	.	TRBV20-1	.	CSARELINSPLHF	TGCAGTGCTCGTGAATTGATAAATTCACCCCTCCACTTT
TRBJ1-1	.	TRBV28	.	CASSFLYDTNTEAFF	TGTGCCAGCAGTTTTCTTTACGACACGAACACTGAAGCTTTCTTT
TRBJ2-3	.	TRBV3-1/TRBV3-2	.	CASSQGGPAASTDTQYF	TGTGCCAGCAGCCAAGGGGGCCCAGCGGCTAGCACAGATACGCAGTATTTT
TRBJ2-2	.	TRBV5-1	.	CASSQSIRGGELFF	TGCGCCAGCAGCCAGTCCATAAGGGGGGGCGAGCTGTTTTTT
TRBJ2-3	.	TRBV7-2	.	CASSDTGTFTDTQYF	TGTGCCAGCAGCGACACCGGGACTTTCACAGATACGCAGTATTTT
TRBJ2-5	.	TRBV24-1	.	CATSDPNEGHAETQYF	TGTGCCACCAGTGACCCTAATGAAGGGCATGCGGAGACCCAGTACTTC
TRBJ2-1	TRBD2	TRBV5-8	.	CASSPDSGRSYNEQFF	TGTGCCAGCAGCCCTGACAGCGGGAGGTCCTACAATGAGCAGTTCTTC
TRBJ2-2	.	TRBV21-1	.	CAIKQPLSPGSPNTGELFF	TGTGCCATAAAACAGCCTCTAAGCCCCGGTAGCCCGAACACCGGGGAGCTGTTTTTT
TRBJ2-5	TRBD2	TRBV27	.	CASRTSGGSQETQYF	TGTGCCAGCCGCACTAGCGGGGGGAGCCAAGAGACCCAGTACTTC
TRBJ1-3	.	TRBV18	.	CASSPTYRTGNTIYF	TGTGCCAGCTCACCAACGTACAGGACTGGAAACACCATATATTTT
TRBJ1-2	TRBD1	TRBV29-1	.	CSVEGQWANYGYTF	TGCAGCGTAGAGGGACAGTGGGCTAACTATGGCTACACCTTC
TRBJ2-5	.	TRBV29-1	.	CSVGQIQETQYF	TGCAGCGTTGGACAGATCCAAGAGACCCAGTACTTC
TRBJ2-5	TRBD1	TRBV5-5	.	CATDRGTQETQYF	TGTGCCACCGACAGGGGGACACAAGAGACCCAGTACTTC
TRBJ2-7	TRBD1	TRBV6-5	.	CASTRGGGYEQYF	TGTGCCAGCACCCGAGGGGGCGGCTACGAGCAGTACTTC
TRBJ2-3	.	TRBV10-1	.	CASSDGFTDTQYF	TGCGCCAGCAGTGATGGGTTTACAGATACGCAGTATTTT
TRBJ2-1	.	TRBV28	.	CASSGGYNEQFF	TGTGCCAGCAGCGGCGGGTACAATGAGCAGTTCTTC
TRBJ2-7	TRBD1	TRBV11-3	once	CASSRVQGASVEQYF	TGTGCCAGCAGCCGCGTGCAGGGGGCGTCAGTCGAGCAGTACTTC
TRBJ1-6	TRBD1	TRBV5-8	.	CASSSGTGDNSPLHF	TGTGCCAGCAGCTCGGGGACAGGGGATAATTCACCCCTCCACTTT
TRBJ2-7	.	TRBV5-5	.	CASSLRYGSPEGYEQYF	TGTGCCAGCAGCTTACGTTACGGCAGTCCCGAGGGATACGAGCAGTACTTC
TRBJ1-4	TRBD1	TRBV5-1	.	CASSSGTGDEKLFF	TGCGCCAGTAGCTCCGGGACAGGGGATGAAAAACTGTTTTTT
TRBJ2-1	TRBD2	TRBV27	.	CASSLTVVLAGDEQFF	TGTGCCAGCAGTTTAACAGTGGTCCTAGCGGGAGATGAGCAGTTCTTC
TRBJ2-7	.	TRBV9	.	CASSVGVGETLYEQYF	TGTGCCAGCAGCGTAGGGGTAGGGGAGACCCTCTACGAGCAGTACTTC
TRBJ2-5	TRBD1	TRBV14	.	CASSQVEDRVGGETQYF	TGTGCCAGCAGCCAAGTTGAGGACAGGGTGGGCGGAGAGACCCAGTACTTC
TRBJ1-1	.	TRBV7-2	.	CASSLSQGRLRAFF	TGTGCCAGCAGCTTATCGCAGGGAAGACTTCGAGCTTTCTTT
TRBJ2-2	TRBD2	TRBV24-1	.	CATSRPSGTNTGELFF	TGTGCCACCAGTCGGCCTAGCGGGACCAACACCGGGGAGCTGTTTTTT
TRBJ2-2	TRBD2	TRBV2	.	CASMAGTSGFTGELFF	TGTGCCAGCATGGCAGGGACTAGCGGGTTCACCGGGGAGCTGTTTTTT
TRBJ2-7	.	TRBV5-4	.	CASSLGPGSSYEQYF	TGTGCCAGCAGCTTGGGTCCAGGGAGCTCCTACGAGCAGTACTTC
TRBJ2-3	.	TRBV7-9	.	CASSLHKGRLALYF	TGTGCCAGCAGCCTACACAAAGGGAGATTAGCGCTCTATTTT
TRBJ2-1	.	TRBV4-3	.	CASSPRSGDNEQFF	TGCGCCAGCAGCCCCCGCAGTGGCGACAATGAGCAGTTCTTC
TRBJ2-3	TRBD2	TRBV3-1/TRBV3-2	once	CASSQDSLAGGPSRTDTQYF	TGTGCCAGCAGCCAAGATAGCCTAGCGGGAGGGCCCTCTAGGACAGATACGCAGTATTTT
TRBJ1-5	TRBD1	TRBV19	.	CASSIRTGPSNQPQHF	TGTGCCAGTAGTATTCGGACAGGCCCTAGCAATCAGCCCCAGCATTTT
TRBJ1-1	TRBD1	TRBV19	.	CASSMRTGPTEAFF	TGTGCCAGTAGTATGCGGACAGGGCCTACTGAAGCTTTCTTT
TRBJ2-1	TRBD2	TRBV9	.	CASSESGRGSYNEQFF	TGTGCCAGCAGCGAGAGCGGGAGGGGCTCCTACAATGAGCAGTTCTTC
TRBJ1-2	.	TRBV10-3	.	CAIPRGRSRGHSQSNYGYTF	TGTGCCATCCCCCGGGGGCGTAGTCGGGGGCATAGCCAATCTAACTATGGCTACACCTTC